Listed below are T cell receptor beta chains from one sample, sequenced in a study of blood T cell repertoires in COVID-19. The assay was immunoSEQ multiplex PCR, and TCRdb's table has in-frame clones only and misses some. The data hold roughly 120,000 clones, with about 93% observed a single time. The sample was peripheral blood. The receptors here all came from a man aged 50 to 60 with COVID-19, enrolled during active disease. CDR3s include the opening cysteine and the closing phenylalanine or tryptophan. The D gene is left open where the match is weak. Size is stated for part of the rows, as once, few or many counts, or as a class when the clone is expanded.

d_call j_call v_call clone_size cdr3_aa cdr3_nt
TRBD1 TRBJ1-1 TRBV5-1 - CASRQGTVHLEAFF TGCGCCAGCAGACAGGGGACGGTACACCTTGAAGCTTTCTTT
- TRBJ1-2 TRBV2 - CASRQGNYGYTF TGTGCCAGCAGACAGGGAAACTATGGCTACACCTTC
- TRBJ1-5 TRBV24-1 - CATSEFFTGPTNQPQHF TGTGCCACCAGTGAATTTTTCACAGGGCCCACAAATCAGCCCCAGCATTTT
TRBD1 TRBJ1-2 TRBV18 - CASSRGQARSSYGYTF TGTGCCAGCTCACGCGGACAGGCTAGATCTAGCTATGGCTACACCTTC
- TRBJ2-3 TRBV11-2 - CASRSTDTQYF TGTGCCTCCCGTAGCACAGATACGCAGTATTTT
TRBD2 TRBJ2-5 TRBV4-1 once CASSPLTSGQETQYF TGCGCCAGCAGCCCCCTTACTAGCGGGCAAGAGACCCAGTACTTC
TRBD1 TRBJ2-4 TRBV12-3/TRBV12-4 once CASSRTGENIQYF TGTGCCAGCAGTCGGACAGGAGAAAACATTCAGTACTTC
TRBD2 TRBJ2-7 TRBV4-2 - CASSRGLVDYEQYF TGTGCCAGCAGCCGCGGACTAGTAGACTACGAGCAGTACTTC
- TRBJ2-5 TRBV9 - CASSPSSGLYQETQYF TGTGCCAGCAGTCCCAGTAGCGGCTTATACCAAGAGACCCAGTACTTC
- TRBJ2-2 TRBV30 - CAWSPQTTGELFF TGTGCCTGGAGTCCCCAGACAACCGGGGAGCTGTTTTTT
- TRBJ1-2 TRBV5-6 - CASSLRGFYGYTF TGTGCCAGCAGCTTGCGGGGGTTCTATGGCTACACCTTC
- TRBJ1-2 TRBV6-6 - CASSRQSRNYGYTF TGTGCCAGCAGTCGCCAATCCCGGAACTATGGCTACACCTTC
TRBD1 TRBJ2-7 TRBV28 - CASSSPDRSGYEQYF TGTGCCAGCAGTTCTCCGGACAGGTCCGGATACGAGCAGTACTTC
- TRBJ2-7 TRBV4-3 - CASSQGWGTLQEQYF TGCGCCAGCAGCCAAGGTTGGGGGACACTCCAGGAGCAGTACTTC
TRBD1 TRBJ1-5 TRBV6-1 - CASSENGQGNQPQHF TGTGCCAGCAGTGAAAATGGACAGGGGAATCAGCCCCAGCATTTT
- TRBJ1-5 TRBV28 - CASSSGNQPQHF TGTGCCAGCAGTTCGGGAAATCAGCCCCAGCATTTT
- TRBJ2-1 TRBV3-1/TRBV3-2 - CASSQSPIYNEQFF TGTGCCAGCAGCCAATCCCCCATTTACAATGAGCAGTTCTTC
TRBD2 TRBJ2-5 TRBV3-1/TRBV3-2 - CASSSSGDQETQYF TGTGCCAGCAGCTCTAGCGGGGACCAAGAGACCCAGTACTTC
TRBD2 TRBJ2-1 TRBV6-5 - CASTRASGGRNEQFF TGTGCCAGCACCCGGGCTAGCGGAGGCAGGAATGAGCAGTTCTTC
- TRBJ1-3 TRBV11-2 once CASSLGGSTSGNTIYF TGTGCCAGCAGCTTAGGGGGCTCCACCTCTGGAAACACCATATATTTT
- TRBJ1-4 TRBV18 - CASSRSGVGEKLFF TGTGCCAGCTCACGATCGGGGGTAGGAGAAAAACTGTTTTTT
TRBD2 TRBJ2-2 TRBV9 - CASSVGLAGGYTGELFF TGTGCCAGCAGCGTAGGTCTAGCGGGAGGGTACACCGGGGAGCTGTTTTTT
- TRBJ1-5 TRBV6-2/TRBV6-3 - CASSFTTSLRGLGNQPQHF TGTGCCAGCAGTTTCACCACTTCTCTTAGGGGGTTGGGCAATCAGCCCCAGCATTTT
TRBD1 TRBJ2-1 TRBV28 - CASSSTGTEYNEQFF TGTGCCAGCAGTTCTACCGGGACAGAGTACAATGAGCAGTTCTTC
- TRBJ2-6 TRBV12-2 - CASRLDWDTRRVMSGANVLTF TGTGCAAGTCGCTTAGACTGGGACACAAGAAGGGTTATGTCTGGGGCCAACGTCCTGACTTTC
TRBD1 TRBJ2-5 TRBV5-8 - CASSWGQLGETQYF TGTGCCAGCAGCTGGGGACAGCTAGGGGAGACCCAGTACTTC
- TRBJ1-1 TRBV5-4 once CASSQRLLLNTEAFF TGTGCCAGCAGCCAACGATTACTTTTGAACACTGAAGCTTTCTTT
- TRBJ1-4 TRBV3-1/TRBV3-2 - CASSQDEGATNEKLFF TGTGCCAGCAGCCAAGATGAGGGTGCTACTAATGAAAAACTGTTTTTT
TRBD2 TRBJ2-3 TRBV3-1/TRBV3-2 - CASSRLLGGKSDTQYF TGTGCCAGCAGCCGGTTGTTGGGGGGGAAATCAGATACGCAGTATTTT
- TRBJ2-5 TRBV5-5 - CASSALTDFQETQYF TGTGCCAGCAGCGCCTTGACAGACTTCCAAGAGACCCAGTACTTC
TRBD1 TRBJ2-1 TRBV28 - CASITKGTGKFF TGTGCCAGCATAACAAAGGGGACAGGGAAGTTCTTC
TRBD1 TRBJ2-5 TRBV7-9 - CASSLGQGVGTQYF TGTGCCAGCAGCTTAGGACAGGGTGTGGGGACCCAGTACTTC
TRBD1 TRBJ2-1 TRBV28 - CASSLWTGVNYNEQFF TGTGCCAGCAGTTTATGGACAGGGGTCAACTACAATGAGCAGTTCTTC
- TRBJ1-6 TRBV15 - CATSRGGGNSPLHF TGTGCCACCAGCAGGGGGGGAGGAAATTCACCCCTCCACTTT
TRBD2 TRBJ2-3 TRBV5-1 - CASSLRLAGATSTDTQYF TGCGCCAGCAGCTTGAGATTAGCGGGAGCAACTAGCACAGATACGCAGTATTTT
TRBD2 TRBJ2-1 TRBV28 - CASSLLAGGEQFF TGTGCCAGCAGTTTACTAGCGGGAGGTGAGCAGTTCTTC
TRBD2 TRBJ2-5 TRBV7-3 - CASSPGTSGGETQYF TGTGCCAGCAGCCCAGGGACTAGCGGGGGGGAGACCCAGTACTTC
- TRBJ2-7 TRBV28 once CASSSSPSSYEQYF TGTGCCAGCAGTTCGTCACCGAGCTCCTACGAGCAGTACTTC
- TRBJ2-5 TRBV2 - CASSEGGAGKTQYF TGTGCCAGCAGTGAAGGCGGAGCCGGGAAGACCCAGTACTTC
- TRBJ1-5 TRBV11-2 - CASSSQGSNQPQHF TGTGCCAGCAGCTCACAGGGTAGCAATCAGCCCCAGCATTTT
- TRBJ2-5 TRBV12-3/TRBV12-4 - CASSDDPGETQYF TGTGCCAGCAGTGATGACCCCGGGGAGACCCAGTACTTC
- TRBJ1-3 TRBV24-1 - CATSEKTEVSGNTIYF TGTGCCACCAGTGAGAAAACAGAAGTCTCTGGAAACACCATATATTTT
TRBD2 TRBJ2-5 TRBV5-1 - CASRQELADQETQYF TGCGCCAGCAGACAAGAACTAGCGGACCAAGAGACCCAGTACTTC
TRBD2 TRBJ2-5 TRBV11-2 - CASSPRLAGGKETQYF TGTGCCAGCAGCCCACGACTAGCGGGAGGGAAAGAGACCCAGTACTTC
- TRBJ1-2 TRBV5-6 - CASSLDVELIYGYTF TGTGCCAGCAGCTTGGACGTCGAGTTAATTTATGGCTACACCTTC
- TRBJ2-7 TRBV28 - CASSSKGGAGIAYEQYF TGTGCCAGCAGCTCAAAAGGGGGGGCAGGGATAGCCTACGAGCAGTACTTC
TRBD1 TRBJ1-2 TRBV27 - CASSPVGTGPNYGYTF TGTGCCAGCAGTCCCGTTGGGACAGGGCCCAACTATGGCTACACCTTC
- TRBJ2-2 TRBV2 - CASSDRAANTGELFF TGTGCCAGCAGTGATCGAGCGGCGAACACCGGGGAGCTGTTTTTT